The rows below give T cell receptor beta chains drawn from one sample of a study of shared clonotypes between healthy human individuals. TCRdb's copy holds only in-frame clones and misses some; the assay was immunoSEQ multiplex PCR. Found here are roughly 1,000,000 clones, around 78% of them singletons; the top ten hold roughly 0.65%. The sample was memory CD4+ T cells from PBMCs. Every receptor here comes from a man in his late teens or twenties in good health. Some clones in this sample may be carry-over from other donors' samples. Each CDR3 is given with its conserved first and last residue. Each record gives: V gene, J gene, clone size, D gene, CDR3 length, CDR3 protein, CDR3 DNA. D genes are given only for firm matches. Clone sizes are given selectively: once, few, many, or a class where the clone is expanded.

V: TRBV7-9; J: TRBJ2-1; size: NA; D: TRBD2; length: 19; CDR3: CASSPRGPTTSGSRYEQFF; DNA: TGTGCCAGCAGCCCTAGAGGGCCCACGACTAGCGGGAGTCGCTATGAGCAGTTCTTC
V: TRBV28; J: TRBJ1-2; size: NA; D: TRBD1; length: 14; CDR3: CASSFRDRAYGYTF; DNA: TGTGCCAGCAGTTTTAGGGACAGGGCCTATGGCTACACCTTC
V: TRBV29-1; J: TRBJ1-1; size: few; D: NA; length: 10; CDR3: CSVAQAEAFF; DNA: TGCTCCGTAGCACAGGCTGAAGCTTTCTTT
V: TRBV6-6; J: TRBJ2-1; size: NA; D: NA; length: 14; CDR3: CASTLGSSYNEQFF; DNA: TGTGCCAGCACCCTCGGGAGCTCCTACAATGAGCAGTTCTTC
V: TRBV28; J: TRBJ2-7; size: NA; D: NA; length: 12; CDR3: CASSSGTYEQYF; DNA: TGTGCCAGCAGCTCCGGGACTTACGAGCAGTACTTC
V: TRBV9; J: TRBJ1-2; size: once; D: NA; length: 15; CDR3: CASSVRPGTGDGYTF; DNA: TGTGCCAGCAGCGTCAGACCCGGGACGGGCGATGGCTACACCTTC
V: TRBV7-6; J: TRBJ2-1; size: few; D: NA; length: 13; CDR3: CASSPGPSNEQFF; DNA: TGTGCCAGCAGCCCAGGACCCAGCAATGAGCAGTTCTTC
V: TRBV6-5; J: TRBJ1-6; size: NA; D: NA; length: 12; CDR3: CASSELDSPLHF; DNA: TGTGCCAGCAGTGAACTGGATTCACCCCTCCACTTT
V: TRBV6-1; J: TRBJ1-1; size: NA; D: NA; length: 14; CDR3: CASSEFGGNTEAFF; DNA: TGTGCCAGCAGTGAATTTGGCGGGAACACTGAAGCTTTCTTT
V: TRBV25-1; J: TRBJ2-5; size: NA; D: TRBD2; length: 13; CDR3: CASSERGQETQYF; DNA: TGTGCCAGCAGTGAGCGGGGGCAAGAGACCCAGTACTTC
V: TRBV5-1; J: TRBJ2-3; size: NA; D: TRBD2; length: 15; CDR3: CASSALAGVADTQYF; DNA: TGCGCCAGCAGCGCCCTAGCGGGAGTTGCAGATACGCAGTATTTT
V: TRBV5-4; J: TRBJ2-2; size: NA; D: NA; length: 14; CDR3: CASSSSSVTGELFF; DNA: TGTGCCAGCAGCAGCTCAAGTGTGACCGGGGAGCTGTTTTTT
V: TRBV29-1; J: TRBJ2-4; size: NA; D: NA; length: 13; CDR3: CSVVGVAKNIQYF; DNA: TGCAGCGTGGTGGGTGTAGCCAAAAACATTCAGTACTTC
V: TRBV6-1; J: TRBJ1-5; size: few; D: NA; length: 14; CDR3: CASSKSHSNQPQHF; DNA: TGTGCCAGCAGTAAGAGCCACAGCAATCAGCCCCAGCATTTT
V: TRBV4-2; J: TRBJ1-2; size: NA; D: NA; length: 14; CDR3: CASSQVGGSYGYTF; DNA: TGTGCCAGCAGCCAAGTTGGAGGGAGCTATGGCTACACCTTC
V: TRBV5-1; J: TRBJ2-2; size: NA; D: NA; length: 14; CDR3: CASSLARGTGELFF; DNA: TGCGCCAGCAGCTTGGCCAGGGGAACCGGGGAGCTGTTTTTT
V: TRBV4-2; J: TRBJ1-1; size: few; D: NA; length: 13; CDR3: CASSPSTGFEAFF; DNA: TGTGCCAGCAGCCCATCAACAGGGTTTGAAGCTTTCTTT
V: TRBV6-5; J: TRBJ1-1; size: NA; D: NA; length: 15; CDR3: CASSPLQLSGTEAFF; DNA: TGTGCCAGCAGCCCCCTTCAGTTGTCTGGGACTGAAGCTTTCTTT
V: TRBV18; J: TRBJ1-2; size: NA; D: TRBD1; length: 15; CDR3: CASSPAGQAVVGYTF; DNA: TGTGCCAGCTCACCAGCGGGACAGGCGGTGGTTGGCTACACCTTC
V: TRBV7-9; J: TRBJ2-7; size: NA; D: TRBD1; length: 13; CDR3: CASSFQGVYEQYF; DNA: TGTGCCAGCAGCTTCCAGGGGGTCTACGAGCAGTACTTC
V: TRBV5-1; J: TRBJ1-2; size: once; D: NA; length: 15; CDR3: CASSLKGDRTYGYTF; DNA: TGCGCCAGCAGCTTAAAGGGCGACAGGACCTATGGCTACACCTTC
V: TRBV7-2; J: TRBJ2-7; size: NA; D: NA; length: 15; CDR3: CASSLGGNPPYEQYF; DNA: TGTGCCAGCAGCTTAGGGGGAAACCCCCCCTACGAGCAGTACTTC
V: TRBV7-9; J: TRBJ1-2; size: NA; D: NA; length: 15; CDR3: CASSLEGRRVYGYTF; DNA: TGTGCCAGCAGCTTAGAAGGCAGGCGAGTCTATGGCTACACCTTC
V: TRBV5-8; J: TRBJ2-5; size: NA; D: TRBD2; length: 14; CDR3: CASSTGLGQETQYF; DNA: TGTGCCAGCAGCACGGGACTAGGTCAAGAGACCCAGTACTTC